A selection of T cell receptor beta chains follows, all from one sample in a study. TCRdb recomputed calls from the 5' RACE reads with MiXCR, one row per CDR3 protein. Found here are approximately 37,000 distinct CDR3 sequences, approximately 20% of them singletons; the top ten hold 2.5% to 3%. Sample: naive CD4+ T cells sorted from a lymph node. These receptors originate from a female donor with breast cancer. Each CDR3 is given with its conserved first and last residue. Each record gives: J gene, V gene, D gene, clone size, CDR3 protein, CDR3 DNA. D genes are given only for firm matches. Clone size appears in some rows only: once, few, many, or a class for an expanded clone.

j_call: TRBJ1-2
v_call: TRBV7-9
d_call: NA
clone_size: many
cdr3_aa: CATSDGTLNYGYTF
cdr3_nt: TGTGCCACCTCTGATGGGACACTGAACTATGGCTACACCTTC

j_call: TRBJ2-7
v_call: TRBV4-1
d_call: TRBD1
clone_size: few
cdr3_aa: CASSQGRDSSYEQYF
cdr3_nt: TGCGCCAGCAGCCAAGGTCGGGACAGTTCCTACGAGCAGTACTTC

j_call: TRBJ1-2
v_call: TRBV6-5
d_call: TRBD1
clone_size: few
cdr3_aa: CASSPRTGSGYTF
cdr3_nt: TGTGCCAGCAGTCCACGGACAGGGTCGGGCTACACCTTC

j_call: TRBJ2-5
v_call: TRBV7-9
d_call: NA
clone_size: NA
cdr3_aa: CASSLRSGSGQETQYF
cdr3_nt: TGTGCCAGCAGCTTAAGGAGTGGTAGCGGACAAGAGACCCAGTACTTC

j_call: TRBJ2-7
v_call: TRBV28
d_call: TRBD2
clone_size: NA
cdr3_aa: CASGGLARSYEQYF
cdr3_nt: TGTGCCAGCGGCGGACTAGCCCGATCCTACGAGCAGTACTTC

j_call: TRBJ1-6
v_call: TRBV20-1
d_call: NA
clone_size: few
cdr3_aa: CSAPDRFVNSPLHF
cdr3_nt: TGCAGTGCTCCCGACAGATTTGTTAATTCACCCCTCCACTTT

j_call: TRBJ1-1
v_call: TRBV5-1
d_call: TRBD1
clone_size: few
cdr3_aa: CASSSTGTGDTEAFF
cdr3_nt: TGCGCCAGCAGTTCAACCGGGACAGGGGACACTGAAGCTTTCTTT

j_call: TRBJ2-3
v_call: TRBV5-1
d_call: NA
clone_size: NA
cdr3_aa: CASSNEGQHTDTQYF
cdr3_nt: TGCGCCAGCAGCAACGAAGGCCAGCACACAGATACGCAGTATTTT

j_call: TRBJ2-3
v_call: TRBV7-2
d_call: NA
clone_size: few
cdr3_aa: CASTPGTMPSDTQYF
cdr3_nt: TGTGCCAGCACCCCGGGAACTATGCCCTCGGATACGCAGTATTTT

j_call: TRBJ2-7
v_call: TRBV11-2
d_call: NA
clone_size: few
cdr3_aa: CASSHAYEQYF
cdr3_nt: TGTGCCAGCAGCCACGCCTACGAGCAGTACTTC

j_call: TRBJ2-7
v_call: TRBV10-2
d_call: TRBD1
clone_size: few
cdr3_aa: CASSVRDRGVYEQYF
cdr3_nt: TGCGCCAGCAGTGTACGGGACAGGGGTGTGTACGAGCAGTACTTC

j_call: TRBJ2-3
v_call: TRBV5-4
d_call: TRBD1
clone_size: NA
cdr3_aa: CASSLVRTGSGDTQYF
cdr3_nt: TGTGCCAGCAGCTTGGTTAGGACAGGGTCTGGAGATACGCAGTATTTT

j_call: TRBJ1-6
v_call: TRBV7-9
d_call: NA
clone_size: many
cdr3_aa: CASSFVTANSPLHF
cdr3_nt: TGTGCCAGCAGCTTCGTTACGGCTAATTCACCCCTCCACTTT

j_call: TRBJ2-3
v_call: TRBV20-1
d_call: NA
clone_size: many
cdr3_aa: CSAIPTVLSTDTQYF
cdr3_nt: TGCAGTGCTATCCCCACGGTTCTTAGCACAGATACGCAGTATTTT

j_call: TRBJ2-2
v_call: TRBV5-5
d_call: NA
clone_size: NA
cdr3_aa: CASTRGENTGELFF
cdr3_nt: TGTGCCAGCACACGAGGGGAGAACACCGGGGAGCTGTTTTTT

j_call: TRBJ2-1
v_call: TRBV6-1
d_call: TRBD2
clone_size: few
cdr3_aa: CASSASGTSTEQFF
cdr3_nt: TGTGCCAGCAGTGCATCCGGGACTAGCACTGAGCAGTTCTTC

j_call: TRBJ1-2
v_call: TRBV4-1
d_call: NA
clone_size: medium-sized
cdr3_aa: CASSQVLAEGYTF
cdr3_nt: TGCGCCAGCAGCCAAGTTTTGGCAGAAGGCTACACCTTC

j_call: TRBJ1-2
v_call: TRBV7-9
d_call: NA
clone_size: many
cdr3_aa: CASRRGRDARYGYTF
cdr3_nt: TGTGCCAGCAGACGGGGCAGGGACGCACGCTATGGCTACACCTTC

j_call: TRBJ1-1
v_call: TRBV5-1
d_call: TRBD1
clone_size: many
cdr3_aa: CATHRGVENTEAFF
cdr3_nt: TGCGCCACCCACAGGGGAGTAGAGAACACTGAAGCTTTCTTT

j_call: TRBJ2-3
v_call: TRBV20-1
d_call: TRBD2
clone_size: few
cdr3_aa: CSATRSGRASNTQYF
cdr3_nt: TGCAGTGCTACGCGTAGCGGGAGGGCCTCGAATACGCAGTATTTT

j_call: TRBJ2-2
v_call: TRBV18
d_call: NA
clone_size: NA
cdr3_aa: CASSQRRPSNTGELFF
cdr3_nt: TGTGCCAGCTCCCAGCGGCGCCCTTCGAACACCGGGGAGCTGTTTTTT

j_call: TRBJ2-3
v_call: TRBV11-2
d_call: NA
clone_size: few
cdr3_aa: CASSSTRGASTQYF
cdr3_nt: TGTGCCAGCAGCTCGACCCGAGGGGCTAGTACGCAGTATTTT

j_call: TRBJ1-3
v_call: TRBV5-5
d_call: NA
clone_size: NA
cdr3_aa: CVSSFYLDSGNTIYF
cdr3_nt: TGTGTCAGCAGCTTTTACCTGGACTCTGGAAACACCATATATTTT

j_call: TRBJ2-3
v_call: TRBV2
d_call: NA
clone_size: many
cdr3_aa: CASSTGRSTDTQYF
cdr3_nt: TGTGCCAGCAGTACGGGACGGAGCACAGATACGCAGTATTTT